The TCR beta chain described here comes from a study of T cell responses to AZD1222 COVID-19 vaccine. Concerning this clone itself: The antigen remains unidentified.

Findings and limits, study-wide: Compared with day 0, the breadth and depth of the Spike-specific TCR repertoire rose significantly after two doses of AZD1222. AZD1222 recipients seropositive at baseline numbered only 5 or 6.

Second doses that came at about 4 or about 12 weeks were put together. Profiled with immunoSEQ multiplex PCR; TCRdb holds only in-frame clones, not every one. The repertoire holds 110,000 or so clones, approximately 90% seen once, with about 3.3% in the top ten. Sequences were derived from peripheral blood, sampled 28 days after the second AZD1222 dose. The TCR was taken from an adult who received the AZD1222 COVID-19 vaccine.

CDR3 DNA: TGTGCCAGCAGCGTAGGAGGTCCATTACTCTCCTACGAGCAGTACTTC. Translated: CASSVGGPLLSYEQYF. The chain uses TRBV9 and TRBJ2-7; D gene unclear. Germline CDR1 is SGDLS and CDR2 is YYNGEE. The CDR3 has 16 residues. Trimming removed 0 bases at V and 0 bases at J, with 13 bases between. The complete variable domain, with remaining parts taken from reference TRBV9 and TRBJ2-7, reads DSGVTQTPKHLITATGQRVTLRCSPRSGDLSVYWYQQSLDQGLQFLIQYYNGEERAKGNILERFSAQQFPDLHSELNLSSLELGDSALYFCASSVGGPLLSYEQYFGPGTRLTVT.